This T cell receptor (beta chain) was sequenced during a study of graft-versus-host responses after intestinal transplantation (dated by TCRdb to 2020 to 2022). General notes on the study: The transplants that recipients received were multivisceral, liver-intestinal, or isolated intestinal. Anti-thymocyte globulin induction was given to all recipients, followed by maintenance tacrolimus and steroids for around three years. Graft-versus-host and host-versus-graft alloreactive T cell clones were tracked in the graft, circulation and bone marrow after intestinal transplantation using bulk TCR-beta CDR3 sequencing. Alloreactive clones were identified by sequencing pre-transplant mixed lymphocyte reaction products and comparing them with unstimulated pre-transplant donor and recipient T cells. Of the roughly 25 intestinal transplant recipients enrolled in the cohort, one of whom was a retransplant, 3 patients without pretransplant specimens were excluded. Donor T cell macrochimerism was defined as a peak of at least 4% donor T cells among recipient peripheral blood mononuclear cells. Rather than going through the commercial service, samples from a few later patients were sequenced in-house on an Illumina MiSeq and processed with MiXCR. Overall study outcomes, separate from this receptor: Patients with donor T cell macrochimerism had high GvH to HvG T cell clonal ratios in their allografts. Early after transplant, declines in HvG clones were associated with peak levels of circulating GvH clones. GvH clones were found in recipient bone marrow, and some of the GvH clones appeared earlier in ileal mucosa or blood, which is consistent with an intestinal mucosal origin. The conclusions were limited by the relatively low number and heterogeneity of the intestinal transplant patients.

Preparation of the library involved the immunoSEQ multiplex PCR assay. For most patients, genomic DNA was subjected to high-throughput TCR-beta CDR3 sequencing by Adaptive Biotechnologies. The authors processed their data as follows. Adaptive's ImmunoSEQ software supplied the TCR sequencing data for 18 patients, while MiXCR and VDJtools were used to process a few other patients. CDR3 nucleotide sequences shared between donor and recipient were removed because their origin could not be assigned. Alloreactive clones required at least 2-fold expansion over unstimulated cells and minimum CFSE-low frequency of 0.002% (template counts) or 0.001% (read counts). Clones were considered mappable if detected in sequenced pre-transplant spleen, lymph node, or MLR CFSE-low populations of the donor or recipient. Cumulative frequency of alloreactive clones was calculated as a percentage of all sequences weighted by copy number. The table comes from immuneACCESS by way of TCRdb, which keeps in-frame sequences with V and J called. Part of the clones is missing from these tables; in studies checked, under half for an unresolved V gene and the rest for unknown reasons. For V, J and clone size, that table is used; D and trimming come from the DNA. The table for this sample lists tens of thousands of clones; roughly nine tenths of them were counted only once. Clones ranked in the top ten supply approximately 19% of the sample.

On this clone: Its antigen remains undetermined. No base-level quality is on record; no much larger clone is a single base apart.

Based on the germline V gene, the CDR1 and CDR2 sequences are SNHLY and FYNNEI. The junction carries 17 bases between V and J, which are trimmed by 7 bases and 8 bases respectively. Its CDR3 holds 13 amino acids, cysteine through phenylalanine. Here the CDR3 DNA is all that survives: 39 bases in frame from base 1. Intraepithelial and lamina propria lymphocytes were isolated from graft specimens using dithiothreitol, EDTA incubations and collagenase D digestion. Bulk TCR-beta sequencing was performed on serial intestinal graft biopsy specimens collected as late as 600 days after transplant. This receptor chain uses TRBV2 and TRBJ1-1; TRBD1 is perhaps the D gene, given 6 matching bases. The TCR was taken from a human patient who received an intestinal transplant, so some T cells may come from the graft donor. The specimen comprised ileum tissue, sampled around 200 days after intestinal transplant. The CDR3 region: CASISGGAGEAFF. The nucleotide sequence reads as follows: TGTGCCAGCATCTCCGGGGGGGCAGGCGAAGCTTTCTTT.